These 32 T cell receptor beta chains were sequenced from one sample in a study of beta chain features in type 1 diabetes. Findings and limits, study-wide: Shortening of TCRB CDR3s, moderate but significant, appeared in all four CD4+ subsets of Type 1 diabetes patients.

The sequenced template was cDNA made from the entire isolated RNA. The data were produced by immunoSEQ multiplex PCR, yet TCRdb's version contains in-frame clones alone and is incomplete. The table lists about 650,000 clones, 9.5% to 15% of them singletons. The antigens for these receptors are not known. The sequenced sample consisted of naive CD4+ T cells from blood. These TCRs come from a man younger than 45 with type 1 diabetes.

There are many counts of this clone. This rearrangement joins TRBV28 to TRBJ2-1, with TRBD1 matching 10 bases. Germline trimming cut 1 base from V and 7 bases from J; bases unmatched to any gene: 4. Germline V gene sequence: CDR1 MDHEN, CDR2 SYDVKM. The CDR3 extends over 15 amino acids. The CDR3 DNA reads as TGTGCCAGCAGTTTATTTCCGGGACAGGGGAATGAGCAGTTCTTC. This translates into CASSLFPGQGNEQFF.

This clone was seen a handful of times. V is TRBV25-1 and J is TRBJ1-3; 8 nucleotides agree with TRBD1. The germline V gene encodes CDR1 MGHDK and CDR2 SYGVNS. The CDR3 has 15 amino acids. V lost 1 base to trimming and J lost 8 bases; unmatched junction nucleotides: 7. The CDR3 DNA follows: TGTGCCAGCAGTGAATCAGGACAGGGCTGGCACACCATATATTTT. This encodes CASSESGQGWHTIYF.

This chain uses TRBV7-9 with TRBJ1-2; D not resolved. Germline values: CDR1 SEHNR, CDR2 FQNEAQ (reference sequence). Trimming shortened V by 4 bases and J by 8 bases, and 8 bases separated the two germline ends. The CDR3 sequence is 11 residues long. The CDR3 DNA is TGTGCCAGCAGCTCGGGATCCGGCTACACCTTC. As protein: CASSSGSGYTF. Together with reference TRBV7-9 and TRBJ1-2, the CDR3 gives the full variable domain: DTGVSQNPRHKITKRGQNVTFRCDPISEHNRLYWYRQTLGQGPEFLTYFQNEAQLEKSRLLSDRFSAERPKGSFSTLEIQRTEQGDSAMYLCASSSGSGYTFGSGTRLTVV.

This clone was counted between two and nine times. J is TRBJ2-6 and V is TRBV7-2; the D is unclear. V lost 2 bases, J lost 2 bases, and 7 bases lay in between. This CDR3 contains 15 residues. Per the germline V gene, CDR1 is SGHTA and CDR2 is FQGNSA. The CDR3 here is CASSLFWAGANVLTF. CDR3 nucleotide sequence: TGTGCCAGCAGCTTATTCTGGGCTGGGGCCAACGTCCTGACTTTC.

The sample holds a few counts of this clone. The rearrangement uses TRBV21-1 and TRBJ1-4; the table's D call, TRBD1, was not checked against the DNA. TRBV21-1 is annotated as a pseudogene. The CDR3 has 15 residues. Written as DNA, the CDR3 is TGTGCCAGCATCTTGACAGGCCGAGCTAATGAAAAACTGTTTTTT. Residues: CASILTGRANEKLFF.

This clone was observed a few times. The rearrangement joins TRBV9 to TRBJ1-2; D perhaps matches TRBD1 (5 bases). Per germline, CDR1 SGDLS and CDR2 YYNGEE. The CDR3 spans 15 residues. V was clipped by 3 bases and J by 7 bases, with 19 bases between them. The CDR3 DNA sequence: TGTGCCAGCAGCGGGGTCGAAGGGGACGCGCCTGGCTACACCTTC. Protein product: CASSGVEGDAPGYTF.

V is TRBV5-1 and J is TRBJ2-5, with D possibly matching TRBD2 (7 bases). The germline V gene has CDR1 SGHRS and CDR2 YFSETQ. V was trimmed by 5 bases and J by 2 bases, leaving 16 bases between them. The CDR3 spans 15 residues. The chain's CDR3 is CASRAGGRGQETQYF. The CDR3 DNA sequence: TGCGCCAGCAGGGCCGGAGGGAGGGGGCAAGAGACCCAGTACTTC.

This chain links TRBV4-3 with TRBJ2-6; unclear D gene. The germline V gene encodes CDR1 LGHNA and CDR2 YSLEER. The V and J ends lost 0 bases and 1 base respectively, with 7 bases between them. This CDR3 contains 16 residues. Written as DNA, the CDR3 is TGCGCCAGCAGCCAAGACAGCGTTTCTGGGGCCAACGTCCTGACTTTC. It encodes CASSQDSVSGANVLTF.

The chain joins TRBV6-5 to TRBJ1-2; unclear D gene. Trimming shortened V by 0 bases and J by 4 bases, and 9 bases separated the two germline ends. CDR1 and CDR2 from the germline V gene are MNHEY and SVGAGI. CDR3 length equals 14 residues. Here the CDR3 reads CASSYSTNFYGYTF. Here the CDR3 DNA reads TGTGCCAGCAGTTACTCGACCAACTTCTATGGCTACACCTTC.

This chain connects TRBV29-1 to TRBJ1-4; TRBD1 agrees at 11 bases. Per germline, CDR1 SQVTM and CDR2 ANQGSEA. There are 13 residues in the CDR3. The J segment lost 6 bases and the V segment lost 5 bases, leaving 2 bases of the junction unmatched. The CDR3 nucleotides are TGCAGCGTTTGGACAGGGGGCGATGAAAAACTGTTTTTT. It translates to CSVWTGGDEKLFF.

A note on this clone: One end of the junction is discordant with germline, which a read error may explain. This rearrangement joins TRBV7-7 to TRBJ2-3, with D possibly TRBD2 on 6 matching bases. The CDR3 loop spans 16 amino acids. Germline V CDR1 and CDR2: SSHAT, FNYEAQ (reference sequence). The CDR3, as DNA: TGTGCTAGCAGTTCGTTGGGGGGTCTGGGCACAGATACGCAGTATTTT. It encodes CASSSLGGLGTDTQYF. Using reference TRBV7-7 and TRBJ2-3 for the parts outside the CDR3, the full variable domain is GAGVSQSPRYKVTKRGQDVTLRCDPISSHATLYWYQQALGQGPEFLTYFNYEAQPDKSGLPSDRFSAERPEGSISTLTIQRTEQRDSAMYRCASSSLGGLGTDTQYFGPGTRLTVL.

The chain couples TRBV5-1 to TRBJ2-7; 11 bases are a match to TRBD2. CDR1 is SGHRS and CDR2 is YFSETQ in the germline V gene. J gave up 0 bases and V 4 bases, and 6 bases lay outside the gene matches. The CDR3 contains 16 residues. In DNA, the CDR3 is TGCGCCAGCAGCCCCCGACTAGCGGGAAGCTCCTACGAGCAGTACTTC. Translation gives CASSPRLAGSSYEQYF.

This clone was counted a few times. This chain uses TRBV9 with TRBJ1-1; 10 bases line up with TRBD1. This CDR3 contains 15 residues. With V trimmed by 3 bases and J by 4 bases, 6 bases remained unmatched. The germline CDR1 and CDR2 sequences are SGDLS and YYNGEE. The CDR3 sequence is CASSAGTGVGTEAFF. The CDR3 DNA is TGTGCCAGCAGCGCGGGGACAGGGGTTGGCACTGAAGCTTTCTTT.

The V call is TRBV5-1, the J call TRBJ2-3, with D perhaps assigned TRBD1 or TRBD2 (6 bases each). This CDR3 has 12 amino acids. The germline CDR1 and CDR2 sequences are SGHRS and YFSETQ. Trimming cost V 6 bases and J 8 bases, with 13 bases left between them. CDR3 nucleotides: TGCGCCAGCACCTTAACGGGGGCTACGCAGTATTTT. Translation: CASTLTGATQYF.

The chain has TRBV10-3 and TRBJ2-5; tentatively, D is TRBD2 (5 bases). Germline assignment: CDR1 ENHRY and CDR2 SYGVKD. The CDR3 is made up of 15 amino acids. Trimming cost V 0 bases and J 4 bases, with 12 bases left between them. The DNA for the CDR3 is TGTGCCATCAGTGAGTCCTTCGAGGGCGGAGAGACCCAGTACTTC. Encoded protein: CAISESFEGGETQYF.

This clone has more than one count but fewer than ten. V usage is TRBV7-2 and J usage is TRBJ2-7; possible D gene TRBD2, 7 bases. The CDR3 spans 15 residues. Germline V gives CDR1 SGHTA, CDR2 FQGNSA. Between the trimmed V and J ends, which lost 0 bases and 4 bases, there was a span of 13 bases. The CDR3 region is CASSLAGGPWYEQYF. The CDR3 nucleotides read TGTGCCAGCAGCTTAGCGGGGGGGCCCTGGTACGAGCAGTACTTC.

A few counts support this clone. The chain uses TRBV2 and TRBJ1-2, with D perhaps TRBD1 (5 bases). The CDR3 runs to 11 residues. Looked up from germline, CDR1 is SNHLY and CDR2 is FYNNEI. V lost 11 bases and J 3 bases, leaving 10 bases between the germline ends. The CDR3, as DNA: TGTGCCTCCAGGGAGGACTATGGCTACACCTTC. Amino acid sequence: CASREDYGYTF.

This clone was seen a few times. The chain recombines TRBV7-6 with TRBJ2-3; D is undetermined. Trimming left V 5 bases short and J 1 base short, with 4 bases between. The length of the CDR3 is 12 residues. Germline V lookup: CDR1 SGHVS, CDR2 FNYEAQ. The DNA for the CDR3 is TGTGCCAGCAGCCCCGGCACAGATACGCAGTATTTT. This encodes CASSPGTDTQYF.

Only a few counts were recorded for this clone. Written as DNA, the CDR3 is TGTGCCTGGAGTCCGGGACTCAGCTCCGAGCAGTACTTC. Its translation is CAWSPGLSSEQYF. V is TRBV30 and J is TRBJ2-7, with a possible D match to TRBD2 (6 bases). V lost 2 bases to trimming and J lost 6 bases, with 14 bases between them. CDR3 size: 13 residues. Germline-derived CDR1 and CDR2 are GTSNPN and SVGIG (reference sequence).

This clone was counted a few times. The rearrangement links TRBV4-2 to TRBJ1-4; 8 bases fit TRBD1. CDR1 is LGHNA, CDR2 YNFKEQ, per germline. The V and J ends lost 3 bases and 12 bases, in that order; junction bases with no gene match: 9. The CDR3 sequence is 14 residues long. CDR3 sequence (DNA): TGTGCCAGCAGCCAGGCCTATGACAGGGGCCAACTGTTTTTT. Translation gives CASSQAYDRGQLFF.

This clone has a handful of counts. Here the CDR3 reads CASSLRGDTGELFF. The CDR3 nucleotides read TGTGCCAGCAGCCTGCGGGGCGACACCGGGGAGCTGTTTTTT. The J gene is TRBJ2-2, the V gene TRBV7-2, with a tentative D call TRBD2 (6 bases). Trimming cost V 5 bases and J 3 bases, with 10 bases left between them. The length of the CDR3 is 14 residues. Germline V CDR1 and CDR2: SGHTA, FQGNSA.

This clone was seen a few times. The rearrangement joins TRBV2 to TRBJ2-3; tentatively, D is TRBD1 (7 bases). The CDR3 consists of 18 residues. CDR1 and CDR2 (germline): SNHLY, FYNNEI. V shed 3 bases and J shed 0 bases, with 19 bases lying between them. As DNA, the CDR3 is TGTGCCAGCAGTGAGCGGGACAGCAGACCTTCTAGCACAGATACGCAGTATTTT. This encodes CASSERDSRPSSTDTQYF.

This clone has just a few counts. V is TRBV9 and J is TRBJ2-5; D may be TRBD2 (7 bases). Germline CDR1 reads SGDLS; CDR2 reads YYNGEE. The CDR3 length is 20 residues. With 0 bases removed from V and 0 bases from J, the gap between germline ends came to 24 bases. CDR3 DNA: TGTGCCAGCAGCGTAGCTTCCGCCGGGGGCGGGGGCTCGTACCAAGAGACCCAGTACTTC. Protein: CASSVASAGGGGSYQETQYF.

A note on this clone: This CDR3 is also generated by other DNA sequences in the sample. The chain employs TRBV28 and TRBJ2-7, with TRBD2 as a possible D gene (5 bases). CDR1 and CDR2 from the germline V gene are MDHEN and SYDVKM. V dropped 6 bases and J dropped 4 bases, with 10 bases sitting between them. This CDR3 is built from 12 residues. CDR3 protein: CASSRGSYEQYF. The CDR3 DNA follows: TGTGCCAGCAGCCGAGGGAGTTACGAGCAGTACTTC.

This clone was seen more than once but under ten times. J is TRBJ2-5 and V is TRBV7-9, with TRBD1 matching over 9 bases. V gave up 1 base and J gave up 4 bases; unmatched junction bases: 1. The CDR3 is 14 residues long. Germline V gene sequence: CDR1 SEHNR, CDR2 FQNEAQ (reference sequence). CDR3 loop: CASSLEQGAETQYF. The CDR3 coding sequence is TGTGCCAGCAGCTTAGAACAGGGGGCAGAGACCCAGTACTTC.

This clone turned up a few times. The J gene is TRBJ2-5, the V gene TRBV5-1, with unresolved D. Germline V gene data show CDR1 as SGHRS and CDR2 as YFSETQ. CDR3 length equals 15 residues. V lost 0 bases to trimming and J lost 2 bases, with 11 bases between them. Here the CDR3 DNA reads TGCGCCAGCAGCTTGGGCCTTTACACGCAAGAGACCCAGTACTTC. Amino acid sequence: CASSLGLYTQETQYF. Based on the CDR3 plus reference TRBV5-1 and TRBJ2-5, the full variable domain is KAGVTQTPRYLIKTRGQQVTLSCSPISGHRSVSWYQQTPGQGLQFLFEYFSETQRNKGNFPGRFSGRQFSNSRSEMNVSTLELGDSALYLCASSLGLYTQETQYFGPGTRLLVL.

This chain connects TRBV7-2 to TRBJ1-6; no clear D gene. Trimming removed 1 base at V and 9 bases at J, with 13 bases between. The CDR3 has 15 residues. Germline CDR1 and CDR2: SGHTA and FQGNSA. DNA of the CDR3: TGTGCCAGCAGCTTAGTGGAGAGTATCGGTTCACCCCTCCACTTT. This sequence encodes CASSLVESIGSPLHF.

This clone was found a few times. The rearrangement uses TRBV29-1 and TRBJ2-6; unclear D gene. Between the trimmed V and J ends, which lost 4 bases and 0 bases, there was a span of 16 bases. The CDR3 length is 17 residues. Germline V gene sequence: CDR1 SQVTM, CDR2 ANQGSEA. The CDR3 DNA follows: TGCAGCGTTGTTCTCGTAGGAGCACACTCTGGGGCCAACGTCCTGACTTTC. Encoded protein: CSVVLVGAHSGANVLTF. The entire variable domain, with the rest obtained from reference TRBV29-1 and TRBJ2-6, is as follows: SAVISQKPSRDICQRGTSLTIQCQVDSQVTMMFWYRQQPGQSLTLIATANQGSEATYESGFVIDKFPISRPNLTFSTLTVSNMSPEDSSIYLCSVVLVGAHSGANVLTFGAGSRLTVL.

This clone was seen only a few times. The gene calls are TRBV7-2 and TRBJ2-1, with 12 bases fitting TRBD2. The CDR3 covers 16 residues. CDR1 SGHTA and CDR2 FQGNSA come from the germline V gene. V lost 4 bases and J lost 7; bases outside the gene matches: 8. In DNA form, the CDR3 reads TGTGCCAGCAGCTCGTGGACTAGCGGGGCCGGGAATGAGCAGTTCTTC. It translates to CASSSWTSGAGNEQFF.

This clone was found a few times. The chain recombines TRBV7-2 with TRBJ2-5; D is unclear. Trimming removed 3 bases at V and 5 bases at J, with 10 bases between. CDR3 size: 13 residues. Germline lookup yields CDR1 SGHTA and CDR2 FQGNSA. The CDR3 protein is CASSLPPSETQYF. The CDR3 DNA reads as TGTGCCAGCAGCTTGCCCCCTTCGGAGACCCAGTACTTC.

This clone has more than one count but fewer than ten. The genes are TRBV13 and TRBJ1-1, with D perhaps TRBD1 (6 bases). Germline values: CDR1 PRHDT, CDR2 FYEKMQ (reference sequence). CDR3 length: 14 amino acids. V was cut by 5 bases and J by 4 bases, with 14 bases left in between. The CDR3 protein is CASSPRTGATEAFF. CDR3 DNA: TGTGCCAGCAGCCCCCGAACGGGGGCCACTGAAGCTTTCTTT.

V is TRBV28 and J is TRBJ1-2; D may be TRBD1 (5 bases). Germline assignment: CDR1 MDHEN and CDR2 SYDVKM. The CDR3 is made up of 15 amino acids. The V end was cut by 2 bases, the J end by 8 bases, with 18 bases between. In DNA, the CDR3 is TGTGCCAGCAGTTTAGCGTTGGCGGACACGGGCGGCTACACCTTC. Translating it yields CASSLALADTGGYTF.